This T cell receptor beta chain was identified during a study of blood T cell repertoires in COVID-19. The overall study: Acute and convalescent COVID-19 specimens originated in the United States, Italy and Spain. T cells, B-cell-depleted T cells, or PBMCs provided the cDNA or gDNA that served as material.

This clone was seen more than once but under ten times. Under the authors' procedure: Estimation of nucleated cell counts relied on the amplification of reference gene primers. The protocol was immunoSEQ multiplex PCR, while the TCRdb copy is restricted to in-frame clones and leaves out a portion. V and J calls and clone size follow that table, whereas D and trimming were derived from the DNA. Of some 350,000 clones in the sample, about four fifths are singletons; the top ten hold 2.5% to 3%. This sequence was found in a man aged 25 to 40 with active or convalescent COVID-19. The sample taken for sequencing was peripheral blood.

In nucleotides, the CDR3 is TGTGCCACCAGCAGCACAGGGGAGGGCAATCAGCCCCAGCATTTT. This translates into CATSSTGEGNQPQHF. This sequence joins TRBV24-1 and TRBJ1-5; 7 bases are a match to TRBD1. This CDR3 is 15 amino acids long. J was trimmed by 2 bases and V by 7 bases; bases with no gene match: 7. CDR1 and CDR2 from the germline V gene are KGHDR and SFDVKD.